This is a list of T cell receptor beta chains from one sample in a study of blood T cell repertoires in COVID-19. Assay used: immunoSEQ multiplex PCR; TCRdb lists only in-frame clones, some missing. The sample holds some 31,000 clones; about 88% are singletons and the top ten take less than 15%. The sequenced sample was peripheral blood. All receptors come from a human donor in a cohort sampled during active COVID-19. The donor label of this sample is uncertain. Both conserved end residues are part of each CDR3. Each record gives: D gene, V gene, J gene, clone size, CDR3 DNA, CDR3 protein. The D gene is left open where the match is weak. Some rows mark clone size as missing; the rest say once, few, many or name a class of expanded clone.

d_call: .; v_call: TRBV5-1; j_call: TRBJ2-6; clone_size: .; cdr3_nt: TGCGCCACCTCAACGGGGGTGGGCACAGGGGCCAACGTCCTGACTTTC; cdr3_aa: CATSTGVGTGANVLTF
d_call: .; v_call: TRBV9; j_call: TRBJ1-2; clone_size: .; cdr3_nt: TGTGCCAGCAGCTTCGACAGGAACATGCTTTATGGCTACACCTTC; cdr3_aa: CASSFDRNMLYGYTF
d_call: TRBD2; v_call: TRBV7-2; j_call: TRBJ2-7; clone_size: .; cdr3_nt: TGTGCCAGCAGCCAAAGGACTAGCGGGGGCCACGAGCAGTACTTC; cdr3_aa: CASSQRTSGGHEQYF
d_call: TRBD2; v_call: TRBV10-1; j_call: TRBJ2-1; clone_size: few; cdr3_nt: TGCGCCAGCAGTGTGGGTAGCGGGCGCTCCTACAATGAGCAGTTCTTC; cdr3_aa: CASSVGSGRSYNEQFF
d_call: .; v_call: TRBV7-6; j_call: TRBJ2-5; clone_size: .; cdr3_nt: TGTGCCAGCAGCTTAGGGCTAGGCGGTGCGTCGGCCCAGTACTTC; cdr3_aa: CASSLGLGGASAQYF
d_call: TRBD2; v_call: TRBV27; j_call: TRBJ2-1; clone_size: .; cdr3_nt: TGTGCCAGCAGTTCATGGGCTAGCGGGTACAATGAGCAGTTCTTC; cdr3_aa: CASSSWASGYNEQFF
d_call: .; v_call: TRBV3-1/TRBV3-2; j_call: TRBJ1-3; clone_size: .; cdr3_nt: TGTGCCAGCAGCCAAGACAGGAGGGGAAACACCATATATTTT; cdr3_aa: CASSQDRRGNTIYF
d_call: TRBD2; v_call: TRBV28; j_call: TRBJ2-1; clone_size: .; cdr3_nt: TGTGCCAGCAGTTCCTCGGCGGGAGTGGCCTACAATGAGCAGTTCTTC; cdr3_aa: CASSSSAGVAYNEQFF
d_call: .; v_call: TRBV3-1/TRBV3-2; j_call: TRBJ2-1; clone_size: .; cdr3_nt: TGTGCCAGCAGCCAAGAAAGCGGAGAATACAATGAGCAGTTCTTC; cdr3_aa: CASSQESGEYNEQFF
d_call: .; v_call: TRBV14; j_call: TRBJ2-7; clone_size: medium-sized; cdr3_nt: TGTGCCAGCAGCCAAGGACAGACCCTTTACTACGAGCAGTACTTC; cdr3_aa: CASSQGQTLYYEQYF
d_call: TRBD1; v_call: TRBV29-1; j_call: TRBJ1-5; clone_size: .; cdr3_nt: TGCAGCGTTGGTCAGGGGGCGGCTGATAGCAATCAGCCCCAGCATTTT; cdr3_aa: CSVGQGAADSNQPQHF
d_call: TRBD2; v_call: TRBV5-5; j_call: TRBJ2-7; clone_size: .; cdr3_nt: TGTGCCAGCAGCTGGTCTTTGGCAACTAGCGGGGGGCAGTACTTC; cdr3_aa: CASSWSLATSGGQYF
d_call: .; v_call: TRBV10-3; j_call: TRBJ2-6; clone_size: few; cdr3_nt: TGTGCCTGTAGCCCTTCCGGGGCCAACGTCCTGACTTTC; cdr3_aa: CACSPSGANVLTF
d_call: TRBD1; v_call: TRBV6-5; j_call: TRBJ2-1; clone_size: .; cdr3_nt: TGTGCCAGCAGAAGACAGGGGGCGCATAATGAGCAGTTCTTC; cdr3_aa: CASRRQGAHNEQFF
d_call: .; v_call: TRBV27; j_call: TRBJ2-7; clone_size: once; cdr3_nt: TGTGCCAGCAGCTGGACAGCGACCTACGAGCAGTACTTC; cdr3_aa: CASSWTATYEQYF
d_call: .; v_call: TRBV19; j_call: TRBJ2-5; clone_size: once; cdr3_nt: TGTGCCAGTAGTCACCGACAACAAGAGACCCAGTACTTC; cdr3_aa: CASSHRQQETQYF
d_call: TRBD1; v_call: TRBV28; j_call: TRBJ1-5; clone_size: once; cdr3_nt: TGTGCCAGCAGGAAACAGGGGGCCCAGCCCCAGCATTTT; cdr3_aa: CASRKQGAQPQHF
d_call: .; v_call: TRBV2; j_call: TRBJ2-5; clone_size: .; cdr3_nt: TGTGCCAGCAGTGGGGGGGTCGGAGAGACCCAGTACTTC; cdr3_aa: CASSGGVGETQYF
d_call: TRBD1; v_call: TRBV6-6; j_call: TRBJ2-7; clone_size: .; cdr3_nt: TGTGCCAGCAGTTACACAGGGACAGGGTACCCCTACGAGCAGTACTTC; cdr3_aa: CASSYTGTGYPYEQYF
d_call: TRBD1; v_call: TRBV5-1; j_call: TRBJ2-7; clone_size: .; cdr3_nt: TGCGCCAGCAGCCCCCGGACAGGGGGCTACGAGCAGTACTTC; cdr3_aa: CASSPRTGGYEQYF
d_call: TRBD1; v_call: TRBV5-6; j_call: TRBJ2-1; clone_size: .; cdr3_nt: TGTGCCAGCGGGGGTCAGGGGGCCTACAATGAGCAGTTCTTC; cdr3_aa: CASGGQGAYNEQFF
d_call: TRBD2; v_call: TRBV27; j_call: TRBJ2-7; clone_size: .; cdr3_nt: TGTGCCAGCAGTTTATCCGGGACTAGCGGGTCCTACGAGCAGTACTTC; cdr3_aa: CASSLSGTSGSYEQYF
d_call: .; v_call: TRBV10-3; j_call: TRBJ1-2; clone_size: few; cdr3_nt: TGTGCCATCAGTGAGGGGAGGGCCTATGGCTACACCTTC; cdr3_aa: CAISEGRAYGYTF
d_call: TRBD2; v_call: TRBV3-1/TRBV3-2; j_call: TRBJ2-2; clone_size: once; cdr3_nt: TGTGCCAGCAGCCCGCTAGGGAGGGGAGACACCGGGGAGCTGTTTTTT; cdr3_aa: CASSPLGRGDTGELFF
d_call: TRBD1; v_call: TRBV5-1; j_call: TRBJ2-5; clone_size: .; cdr3_nt: TGCGCCAGCAGCACCGTCGGGACAGGGGAAGAGACCCAGTACTTC; cdr3_aa: CASSTVGTGEETQYF
d_call: .; v_call: TRBV6-5; j_call: TRBJ1-1; clone_size: .; cdr3_nt: TGTGCCAGCACCGCACAGGCCTACACTGAAGCTTTCTTT; cdr3_aa: CASTAQAYTEAFF
d_call: .; v_call: TRBV7-9; j_call: TRBJ2-1; clone_size: .; cdr3_nt: TGTGCCAGCACCGACACTGGCTCCTACAATGAGCAGTTCTTC; cdr3_aa: CASTDTGSYNEQFF